Each of the 30 T cell receptor beta chains below was sequenced from the same sample in a study of human T cells and chemical hapten exposure. TCRdb itself ran the RACE reads through MiXCR, one entry per CDR3 protein. Counted here are 150,000 to 200,000 distinct CDR3 sequences, around 30% occurring once; the ten biggest clones make up just under 3%. Sample time point: pre-sensitization, week 0. Treatment specified: therapeutic diphenylcyclopropenone sensitization with weekly scalp DPC. Sequences were derived from whole blood, sampled in connection with sensitization to the hapten diphenylcyclopropenone (DPC). Receptors were obtained from a woman younger than 45 with alopecia areata. Some clones in this sample may be carry-over from other donors' samples.

As DNA, the CDR3 is TGTGCCACCAGCAGAGATTATGGGACAGGGCCTGGAAACACCATATATTTT. This codes for CATSRDYGTGPGNTIYF. The V call is TRBV15, the J call TRBJ1-3, with TRBD1 matching over 9 bases. The CDR3 loop spans 17 amino acids. The ends lost 0 bases at V and 2 bases at J; junction bases unmatched: 5. CDR1 and CDR2 (germline): LNHNV, YYDKDF (reference sequence). Filled out from reference TRBV15 and TRBJ1-3, the complete variable domain reads DAMVIQNPRYQVTQFGKPVTLSCSQTLNHNVMYWYQQKSSQAPKLLFHYYDKDFNNEADTPDNFQSRRPNTSFCFLDIRSPGLGDTAMYLCATSRDYGTGPGNTIYFGEGSWLTVV.

This clonotype appeared many times. This chain uses TRBV20-1 with TRBJ1-3, with D unresolved. The CDR3 covers 14 residues. In germline, CDR1 is DFQATT, CDR2 SNEGSKA (reference sequence). Trimming stripped 0 bases from V and 3 bases from J, with 9 bases between. CDR3 in DNA: TGCAGTGCTAGAGATCCTACGGGTGGAAACACCATATATTTT. Translation: CSARDPTGGNTIYF.

The V and J genes are TRBV20-1 and TRBJ1-2, with 10 bases matching TRBD1. Germline V gene sequence: CDR1 DFQATT, CDR2 SNEGSKA (reference sequence). J gave up 7 bases and V 6 bases, and 11 bases lay outside the gene matches. This CDR3 is built from 14 residues. CDR3 sequence reads: CSAVETGGAAGYTF. In DNA form, the CDR3 reads TGCAGTGCCGTAGAGACAGGGGGCGCGGCTGGCTACACCTTC.

V and J are TRBV20-1 and TRBJ2-5; perhaps D is TRBD1 or TRBD2 (5 bases each). The V and J ends lost 5 bases and 0 bases respectively, with 16 bases between them. The CDR3 runs to 15 residues. Germline values: CDR1 DFQATT, CDR2 SNEGSKA (reference sequence). The CDR3 bases are TGCAGTGCTGGCCCCCCGTTGGGGGACCAAGAGACCCAGTACTTC. It encodes CSAGPPLGDQETQYF.

This clonotype was counted once. The chain has TRBV7-2 and TRBJ2-5; 15 bases line up with TRBD2. Losses at the gene ends were 5 bases for V and 7 bases for J; bases not matched to a gene: 20. Germline CDR1 is SGHTA and CDR2 is FQGNSA. CDR3 length: 20 residues. CDR3 bases: TGTGCCAGCAGCCACAGAAGGACTAGCGGGAGGGCCGTGCAGGGTATGACCCAGTACTTC. It encodes CASSHRRTSGRAVQGMTQYF.

In its sample, this clonotype was seen a few times. This chain uses TRBV28 with TRBJ1-4; TRBD1 matches 8 bases. The CDR3 length is 16 residues. Germline trimming cut 3 bases from V and 5 bases from J; bases unmatched to any gene: 8. Germline V CDR1 and CDR2: MDHEN, SYDVKM. In DNA form, the CDR3 reads TGTGCCAGCAGTTTCCTTTCACAGGGGGGAAATGAAAAACTGTTTTTT. It specifies CASSFLSQGGNEKLFF.

This clonotype appeared once. The chain is built from TRBV4-3 and TRBJ2-7; 8 bases map to TRBD1. CDR3 length: 14 residues. Germline CDR1 and CDR2: LGHNA and YSLEER. The V gene end was trimmed by 2 bases and the J gene end by 4 bases; junction bases not matched to a gene: 4. The DNA of the CDR3 is TGCGCCAGCAGCCAATCAGGGGGCGGGTACGAGCAGTACTTC. Amino acids: CASSQSGGGYEQYF.

The chain uses TRBV5-1 and TRBJ2-1; TRBD2 matches 11 bases. The germline CDR1 and CDR2 sequences are SGHRS and YFSETQ. V dropped 5 bases and J dropped 3; count of bases not matched to a gene: 19. CDR3 length: 20 amino acids. CDR3 DNA sequence: TGCGCCAGCAGAACCCGGGAGGGGTTGACTAGCGGGAAAGACTACAATGAGCAGTTCTTC. It yields the protein CASRTREGLTSGKDYNEQFF.

V is TRBV6-6 and J is TRBJ2-7; D possibly corresponds to TRBD1 (6 bases). V lost 3 bases, J lost 0 bases, and 9 bases lay in between. This CDR3 is 14 amino acids long. Germline assignment: CDR1 MNHNY and CDR2 SVGAGI (reference sequence). In DNA, the CDR3 is TGTGCCAGCAGTTATCAGGGGAGCTCCTACGAGCAGTACTTC. Its protein is CASSYQGSSYEQYF.

The table lists this clonotype with a few counts. The rearrangement links TRBV24-1 to TRBJ2-1; D is ambiguous. This CDR3 is built from 11 residues. Germline V gene lookup returns CDR1 KGHDR and CDR2 SFDVKD. V was trimmed by 10 bases and J by 6 bases, leaving 9 bases between them. The CDR3 bases are TGTGCCACTCAGACGGTCAATGAGCAGTTCTTC. Its translation: CATQTVNEQFF.

Only a few counts were recorded for this clonotype. The gene calls are TRBV15 and TRBJ1-1, with 7 nucleotides matching TRBD1. The CDR3 is 16 residues long. Germline V gene data show CDR1 as LNHNV and CDR2 as YYDKDF (reference sequence). The V and J ends lost 9 bases and 4 bases, in that order; junction bases with no gene match: 17. The DNA for the CDR3 is TGTGCCACTCAAGCAGAGGGGGCCAGGGGGGTCACTGAAGCTTTCTTT. This translates into CATQAEGARGVTEAFF.

The chain is built from TRBV15 and TRBJ2-6, with D possibly being TRBD2 (7 bases). This CDR3 contains 17 residues. The germline V gene encodes CDR1 LNHNV and CDR2 YYDKDF (reference sequence). Trimming removed 1 base at V and 3 bases at J, with 13 bases between. The CDR3 DNA reads TGTGCCACCAGCAGAGGGGGGGGGCTAGTTGGGGCCAACGTCCTGACTTTC. Encoded protein: CATSRGGGLVGANVLTF.

This clonotype appeared a few times. The chain couples TRBV7-2 to TRBJ1-6; D unclear. CDR1 SGHTA and CDR2 FQGNSA come from the germline V gene. V lost 1 base and J lost 12, with 10 bases in between. There are 13 residues in the CDR3. The CDR3 sequence: CASSLDYSQPLHF. The CDR3 DNA sequence: TGTGCCAGCAGCTTAGATTATAGTCAACCCCTCCACTTT.

This clonotype has more than one count but fewer than ten. This chain links TRBV7-3 with TRBJ1-4; D perhaps matches TRBD1 (5 bases). This CDR3 is built from 14 residues. The V gene's germline CDR1 is SGHTA and CDR2 FQGTGA. V lost 9 bases, J lost 1 base, and 12 bases lay in between. The CDR3 coding sequence is TGTGCCAGGAAAACTAGGGGAACTAATGAAAAACTGTTTTTT. It yields the protein CARKTRGTNEKLFF.

This rearrangement joins TRBV28 to TRBJ2-3, with D uncertain. Germline V CDR1 and CDR2: MDHEN, SYDVKM. The CDR3 runs 12 residues. V lost 8 bases to trimming and J lost 4 bases, with 10 bases between them. CDR3 nucleotides: TGTGCCAGCGTCTCCGGGCCAGATACGCAGTATTTT. The encoded protein is CASVSGPDTQYF. The whole variable domain, filled in from reference TRBV28 and TRBJ2-3, reads DVKVTQSSRYLVKRTGEKVFLECVQDMDHENMFWYRQDPGLGLRLIYFSYDVKMKEKGDIPEGYSVSREKKERFSLILESASTNQTSMYLCASVSGPDTQYFGPGTRLTVL.

This clonotype was counted a few times. V is TRBV9 and J is TRBJ2-2, with D unclear. The CDR3 sequence is 16 residues long. Germline V gene lookup returns CDR1 SGDLS and CDR2 YYNGEE. V lost 3 bases and J lost 0, with 12 bases in between. The CDR3 sequence: CASSALRPSNTGELFF. The CDR3 DNA is TGTGCCAGCAGCGCCTTAAGGCCTTCGAACACCGGGGAGCTGTTTTTT.

This clonotype was counted between two and nine times. This chain uses TRBV2 with TRBJ1-6; no clear D gene. The germline V gene encodes CDR1 SNHLY and CDR2 FYNNEI. V gave up 8 bases and J gave up 8 bases, with 10 bases separating them. The CDR3 is 12 amino acids. DNA for the CDR3: TGTGCCAGCGCCAAGGAATATTCACCCCTCCACTTT. Its translation: CASAKEYSPLHF.

The chain combines TRBV6-2 or TRBV6-3 with TRBJ1-1; TRBD1 aligns across 8 bases. Germline CDR1 reads MNHEY; CDR2 reads SVGEGT. With 6 bases clipped from V and 0 bases from J, the junction kept 0 bases outside the gene matches. The length of the CDR3 is 13 residues. The CDR3 loop is CASRQGVNTEAFF. The DNA of the CDR3 is TGTGCCAGCAGACAGGGGGTGAACACTGAAGCTTTCTTT.

Note on this clonotype: The junction does not match germline at one end; this may be a read error. The CDR3 bases are TGTGCCAGCAGCTACAGCTTCCCCTACGAGCAATACTTC. Its translation is CASSYSFPYEQYF. This rearrangement joins TRBV5-6 to TRBJ2-7; D unresolved. This CDR3 is 13 amino acids long. Per the germline V gene, CDR1 is SGHDT and CDR2 is YYEEEE.

The rearrangement uses TRBV29-1 and TRBJ2-7; D may be TRBD1 or TRBD2 (5 bases each). CDR1 and CDR2 (germline): SQVTM, ANQGSEA. The V and J ends lost 7 bases and 4 bases respectively, with 29 bases between them. The length of the CDR3 is 17 residues. DNA of the CDR3: TGCAGCGCTTCCGTGGGGGTACCGGGCCACAGCACATACGAGCAGTACTTC. Translated, it gives CSASVGVPGHSTYEQYF.

The rearrangement uses TRBV7-2 and TRBJ2-3, with D possibly TRBD1 on 6 matching bases. There are 14 residues in the CDR3. CDR1 SGHTA and CDR2 FQGNSA come from the germline V gene. The V gene lost 4 bases and the J gene lost 6 bases, with 14 bases spanning the gap. The CDR3 sequence: CASSSPGGGDTQYF. CDR3 nucleotide sequence: TGTGCCAGCAGCTCCCCTGGGGGCGGGGATACGCAGTATTTT.

The genes are TRBV12-3 or TRBV12-4 and TRBJ1-4; D is unresolved. Trimming removed 4 bases at V and 8 bases at J, with 8 bases between. The CDR3 runs to 12 residues. CDR3 DNA: TGTGCCAGCAGTTACGAAGGAGAAAAACTGTTTTTT. Protein sequence: CASSYEGEKLFF.

The chain combines TRBV6-2 or TRBV6-3 with TRBJ2-7; TRBD2 matches 9 bases. V dropped 5 bases and J dropped 0; count of bases not matched to a gene: 5. Germline loops: CDR1 MNHEY, CDR2 SVGEGT. The CDR3 sequence is 15 residues long. CDR3 amino acids: CASSTLAGSSYEQYF. DNA for the CDR3: TGTGCCAGCAGTACCCTAGCGGGATCCTCCTACGAGCAGTACTTC.

This chain connects TRBV11-1 to TRBJ1-6, with D unresolved. Trimming left V 3 bases short and J 9 bases short, with 9 bases between. Germline V gene lookup returns CDR1 SGHAT and CDR2 FQDESV (reference sequence). This CDR3 is built from 13 residues. The CDR3 DNA sequence: TGTGCCAGCAGCTTGAATGAGGCTTCACCCCTCCACTTT. It is translated as CASSLNEASPLHF.

The genes are TRBV7-9 and TRBJ2-2; 12 positions match TRBD2. The CDR3 spans 19 residues. The germline gives CDR1 SEHNR, CDR2 FQNEAQ (reference sequence). The trim removed 0 bases at V and 0 bases at J, leaving 5 bases unmatched. CDR3 protein: CASSLAGLAGTPNTGELFF. The CDR3 DNA reads TGTGCCAGCAGCTTAGCAGGACTAGCGGGAACCCCGAACACCGGGGAGCTGTTTTTT.

There are a few counts of this clonotype. The rearrangement joins TRBV9 to TRBJ2-2; D possibly uses TRBD1 or TRBD2 (5 bases each). The germline V and J ends were trimmed by 4 bases and 9 bases, with 19 bases remaining between them. Germline V gives CDR1 SGDLS, CDR2 YYNGEE. This CDR3 has 15 residues. CDR3 DNA sequence: TGTGCCAGCAGCCGAGGGGCGGAGCCCCCCAGGGAGCTGTTTTTT. This codes for CASSRGAEPPRELFF. The complete variable domain, with remaining parts taken from reference TRBV9 and TRBJ2-2, reads DSGVTQTPKHLITATGQRVTLRCSPRSGDLSVYWYQQSLDQGLQFLIQYYNGEERAKGNILERFSAQQFPDLHSELNLSSLELGDSALYFCASSRGAEPPRELFFGEGSRLTVL.

The chain couples TRBV4-3 to TRBJ2-2, with D possibly TRBD2 on 5 matching bases. V lost 0 bases and J 7 bases, leaving 9 bases between the germline ends. The CDR3 runs 14 residues. The V gene's germline CDR1 is LGHNA and CDR2 YSLEER. The CDR3 is CASSQDDGIGELFF. In nucleotides, the CDR3 is TGCGCCAGCAGCCAAGATGACGGGATCGGGGAGCTGTTTTTT.

In DNA form, the CDR3 reads TGCAGTGCTAGATCAACTAGCGGGAGGGGCGATACGCAGTATTTT. It specifies CSARSTSGRGDTQYF. The genes are TRBV20-1 and TRBJ2-3; 13 nucleotides line up with TRBD2. The junction had 5 bases not matched to a gene; V was cut back by 2 bases and J by 6 bases. Per the germline V gene, CDR1 is DFQATT and CDR2 is SNEGSKA (reference sequence). The CDR3 extends over 15 amino acids.

V is TRBV6-2 or TRBV6-3 and J is TRBJ1-6; no firm D call. Germline assignment: CDR1 MNHEY and CDR2 SVGEGT. This CDR3 region has 15 residues. The V and J ends lost 1 base and 6 bases respectively, with 10 bases between them. In DNA, the CDR3 is TGTGCCAGCAGTTACTTCTCCTGGGTTAATTCACCCCTCCACTTT. As protein: CASSYFSWVNSPLHF.

This clonotype was recorded once. V and J are TRBV28 and TRBJ1-1, with a weak D call TRBD1 (5 bases). V was shortened by 6 bases and J by 0 bases, with 11 bases between the two germline ends. Germline CDR1 reads MDHEN; CDR2 reads SYDVKM. There are 14 residues in the CDR3. CDR3: CASSTGTMNTEAFF. The CDR3 DNA sequence: TGTGCCAGCAGCACCGGGACTATGAACACTGAAGCTTTCTTT.